These T cell receptor beta chains were read from a single sample in a study of cytomegalovirus exposure and HLA in healthy donors. The repertoire was sequenced with immunoSEQ multiplex PCR; TCRdb's copy has only in-frame clones and lacks some. Among approximately 180,000 clones listed, around 70% were seen once. The sample was PBMCs. The receptors were gathered from a male donor in good health and CMV-seronegative. The CDR3 runs from the conserved cysteine through the conserved F or W. D genes are given only for firm matches. The listing skips clone size in some rows; elsewhere it reads once, few, many or a size class.

v_gene	j_gene	abundance	d_gene	CDR3aa	CDR3nt
TRBV27	TRBJ1-4	-	-	CASSPRGEKLFF	TGTGCCAGCAGCCCCAGAGGGGAAAAACTGTTTTTT
TRBV30	TRBJ2-7	-	-	CAWSPLGGRKTYEQYF	TGTGCCTGGAGCCCCCTCGGGGGGCGTAAAACCTACGAGCAGTACTTC
TRBV10-3	TRBJ1-1	once	TRBD1	CAINPGGANTEAFF	TGTGCCATCAACCCAGGGGGCGCGAACACTGAAGCTTTCTTT
TRBV7-9	TRBJ2-3	-	-	CASSFAVTDTQYF	TGTGCCAGCAGCTTTGCGGTCACAGATACGCAGTATTTT
TRBV19	TRBJ2-1	-	TRBD2	CASSKRGLAGGYSYNEQFF	TGTGCCAGTAGTAAGAGGGGACTAGCGGGAGGCTACTCCTACAATGAGCAGTTCTTC
TRBV12-5	TRBJ1-2	medium-sized	TRBD1	CASGLGTGGRGYGYTF	TGTGCTAGTGGTTTGGGCACAGGGGGCCGGGGCTATGGCTACACCTTC
TRBV28	TRBJ1-5	-	TRBD1	CASARSGGYQPQHF	TGTGCCAGCGCGCGCTCAGGGGGCTATCAGCCCCAGCATTTT
TRBV5-1	TRBJ2-2	few	TRBD1	CASYRGDTGELFF	TGCGCCAGCTACAGGGGGGACACCGGGGAGCTGTTTTTT
TRBV6-5	TRBJ2-5	-	TRBD1	CASRLGQGQKETQYF	TGTGCCAGCAGACTTGGACAGGGGCAAAAAGAGACCCAGTACTTC
TRBV2	TRBJ1-5	-	-	CASKPGMNSNQSQHF	TGTGCCAGCAAGCCGGGGATGAACAGCAATCAGTCCCAGCATTTT
TRBV6-1	TRBJ1-2	-	-	CASSEGGPWIRGYTF	TGTGCCAGCAGTGAGGGAGGACCCTGGATTCGGGGCTACACCTTC
TRBV30	TRBJ2-3	-	TRBD2	CAWSGIAGATIDTDTQYF	TGTGCCTGGAGTGGGATAGCGGGAGCTACGATTGATACAGATACGCAGTATTTT
TRBV6-5	TRBJ1-1	-	TRBD1	CASRNRGLTEAFF	TGTGCCAGCAGGAACAGGGGGCTCACTGAAGCTTTCTTT
TRBV6-4	TRBJ2-3	-	TRBD1	CASSEQGAQPQYF	TGTGCCAGCAGTGAGCAGGGGGCCCAGCCGCAGTATTTT
TRBV28	TRBJ2-4	-	-	CASSPLPGLNIQYF	TGTGCCAGCAGTCCACTCCCGGGGTTAAACATTCAGTACTTC
TRBV6-6	TRBJ2-7	-	TRBD1	CASSYGQGGIEQYF	TGTGCCAGCAGTTATGGACAGGGGGGGATCGAGCAGTACTTC
TRBV7-9	TRBJ1-3	-	-	CASSSSEGSYSGNTIYF	TGTGCCAGCAGCTCTAGCGAAGGGAGTTACTCTGGAAACACCATATATTTT
TRBV9	TRBJ2-6	once	TRBD1	CASSVGMVDRGLWTGANVLTF	TGTGCCAGCAGCGTAGGAATGGTGGACAGGGGGTTATGGACTGGGGCCAACGTCCTGACTTTC
TRBV5-4	TRBJ1-3	-	TRBD1	CASSTDRERGNTIYF	TGTGCCAGCAGCACCGACAGGGAGAGGGGAAACACCATATATTTT